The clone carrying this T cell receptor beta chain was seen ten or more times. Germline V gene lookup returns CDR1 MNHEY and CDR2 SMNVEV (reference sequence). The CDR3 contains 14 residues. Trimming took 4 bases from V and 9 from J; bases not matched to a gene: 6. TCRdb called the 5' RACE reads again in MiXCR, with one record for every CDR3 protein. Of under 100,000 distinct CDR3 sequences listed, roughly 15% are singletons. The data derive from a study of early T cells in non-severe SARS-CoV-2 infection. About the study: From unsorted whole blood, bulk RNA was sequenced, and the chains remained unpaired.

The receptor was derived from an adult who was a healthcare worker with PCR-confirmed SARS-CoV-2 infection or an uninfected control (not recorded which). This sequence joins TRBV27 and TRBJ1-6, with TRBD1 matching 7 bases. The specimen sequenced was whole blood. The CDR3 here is CASSWGQFISPLHF. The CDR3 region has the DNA TGTGCCAGCAGTTGGGGACAGTTTATTTCACCCCTCCACTTT.